This TCR beta chain was captured in a study of cytomegalovirus exposure and HLA in healthy donors. A note on this clone: Antigen specificity is unknown.

The study's findings and limits: TCR beta V segments were, for the most part, productive about 87% or about 30% of the time in an earlier analysis. Among immune exposure information, only CMV serostatus was available. Accounts indicate the classifier identified cytomegalovirus status with strong specificity and sensitivity.

In the PCR, 60 Vbeta and 13 Jbeta primers were used. This table comes from immunoSEQ multiplex PCR, and its TCRdb copy is limited to in-frame clones, with some not included. The data show 150,000 to 200,000 clones, about 79% seen once. The source is a woman aged 45-65 years in good health and CMV-seronegative. The sequenced sample was PBMCs.

This chain's CDR3 is CASSEPGHNSYEQYF. Here the CDR3 DNA reads TGTGCCAGCAGTGAGCCGGGACACAACTCCTACGAGCAGTACTTC. The chain uses TRBV6-1 and TRBJ2-7; perhaps TRBD1 as D (6 bases). The ends were cut back, 3 bases at V and 0 bases at J, with 12 bases in the middle. CDR1 is MNHNS, CDR2 SASEGT, per germline. The CDR3 is 15 amino acids.